This T cell receptor beta chain comes out of a study of shared clonotypes between healthy human individuals. Positive CCR7 selection of CD45RO-negative cells yielded the naive CD8 cells, and terminally differentiated effector memory CD45RA+ cells were excluded. Produced via immunoSEQ multiplex PCR; TCRdb's table is partial and in-frame only. This sample has about 1.9 million clones, with approximately 92% found just once. The count of this clone is one. The CDR3 loop spans 13 amino acids. Source material: naive CD8+ T cells from PBMCs. The receptor was derived from a man aged 18 to 30 in good health. Some clones in this sample may be carry-over from other donors' samples. This chain joins TRBV21-1 and TRBJ2-3; the D call TRBD1 from the table was never checked on the DNA. TRBV21-1 is listed as a pseudogene. The CDR3 coding sequence is TGTGCCAGCAACCTAGGGACATCAGATACGCAGTATTTT. Translated, it gives CASNLGTSDTQYF.